The subject of this entry is one TCR beta chain. Its antigen is as yet unknown. This specimen belongs to a study of blood T cells in healthy people across ages. Germline lookup yields CDR1 SGHRS and CDR2 YFSETQ. The V gene end was trimmed by 4 bases and the J gene end by 4 bases; junction bases not matched to a gene: 9. CDR3 size: 16 residues. For the second PCR, which ran for 7 to 11 cycles, a sample-barcoded 5' primer and a J-beta primer mix were used. From the 5' RACE reads, TCRdb called clonotypes with MiXCR, one entry per CDR3 protein. The table lists approximately 680,000 distinct CDR3 sequences, about 32% of them singletons. Study observations and caveats: TCR beta diversity per million T cells fell roughly linearly with age. Naive and antigen-experienced cells were not separated, limiting conclusive comparison. Total diversity from one million sequenced T cells was likely underestimated.

This TCR came from a woman of 80 years or more in good health. The chain uses TRBV5-1 and TRBJ2-3; 10 nucleotides line up with TRBD2. Specimen: blood. CDR3 DNA sequence: TGCGCCAGCAGCCCTCTTGGGCTAGCGGGAGCAGATACGCAGTATTTT. Encoded protein: CASSPLGLAGADTQYF.